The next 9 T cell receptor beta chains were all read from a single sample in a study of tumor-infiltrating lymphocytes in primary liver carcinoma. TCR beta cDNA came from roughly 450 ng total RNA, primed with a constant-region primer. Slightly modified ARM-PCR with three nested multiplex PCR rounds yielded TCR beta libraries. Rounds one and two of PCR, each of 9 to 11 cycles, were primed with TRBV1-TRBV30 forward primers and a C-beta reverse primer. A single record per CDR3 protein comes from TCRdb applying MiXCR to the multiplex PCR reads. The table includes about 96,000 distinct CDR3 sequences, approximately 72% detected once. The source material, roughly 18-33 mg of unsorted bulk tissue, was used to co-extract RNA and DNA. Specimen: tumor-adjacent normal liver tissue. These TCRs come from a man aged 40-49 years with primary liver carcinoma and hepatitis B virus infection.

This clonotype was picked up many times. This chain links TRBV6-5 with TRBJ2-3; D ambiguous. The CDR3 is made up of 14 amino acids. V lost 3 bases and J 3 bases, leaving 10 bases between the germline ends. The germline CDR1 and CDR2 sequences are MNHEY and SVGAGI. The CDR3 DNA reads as TGTGCCAGCAGTTATTCCCTGAGAACAGATACGCAGTATTTT. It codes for CASSYSLRTDTQYF.

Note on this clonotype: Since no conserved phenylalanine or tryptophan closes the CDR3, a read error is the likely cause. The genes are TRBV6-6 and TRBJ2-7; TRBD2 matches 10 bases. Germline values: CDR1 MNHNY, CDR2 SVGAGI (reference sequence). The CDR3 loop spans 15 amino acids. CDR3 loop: CACSYSTLAGDEQYL. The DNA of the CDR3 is TGTGCCTGCAGTTACTCGACGCTAGCGGGAGACGAGCAGTACCTC.

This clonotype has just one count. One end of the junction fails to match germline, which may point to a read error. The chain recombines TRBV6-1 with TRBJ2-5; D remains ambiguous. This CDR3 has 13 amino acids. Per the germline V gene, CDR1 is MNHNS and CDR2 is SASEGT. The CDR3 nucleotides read TGTGTCAGCATCCCAAGGTACCAAGAGACCCAGTACTTC. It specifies CVSIPRYQETQYF.

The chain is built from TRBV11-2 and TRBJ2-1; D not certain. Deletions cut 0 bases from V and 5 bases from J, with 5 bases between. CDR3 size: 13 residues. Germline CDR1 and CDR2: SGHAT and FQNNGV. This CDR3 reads CASSLEVNNEQFF. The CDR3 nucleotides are TGTGCCAGCAGCTTAGAAGTCAACAATGAGCAGTTCTTC.

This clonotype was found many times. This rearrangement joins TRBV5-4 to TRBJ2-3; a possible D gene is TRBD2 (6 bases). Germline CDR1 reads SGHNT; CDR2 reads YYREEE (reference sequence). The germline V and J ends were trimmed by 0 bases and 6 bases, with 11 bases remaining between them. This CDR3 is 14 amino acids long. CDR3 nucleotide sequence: TGTGCCAGCAGCTTGGGACGGGAGTTCGATACGCAGTATTTT. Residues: CASSLGREFDTQYF.

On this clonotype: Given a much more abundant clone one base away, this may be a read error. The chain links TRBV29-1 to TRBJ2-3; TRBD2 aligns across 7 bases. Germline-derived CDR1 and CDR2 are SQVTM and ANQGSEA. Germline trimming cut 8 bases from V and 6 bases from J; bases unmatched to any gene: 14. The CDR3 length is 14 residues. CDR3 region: CSIQEASGTDTQYF. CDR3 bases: TGCAGCATCCAGGAGGCTAGCGGTACCGATACGCAGTATTTT.

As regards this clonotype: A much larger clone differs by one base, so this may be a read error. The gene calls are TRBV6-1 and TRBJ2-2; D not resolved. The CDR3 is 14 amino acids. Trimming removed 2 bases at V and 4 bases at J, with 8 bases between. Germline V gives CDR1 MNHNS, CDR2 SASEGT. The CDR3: CASSEQMGTGELFF. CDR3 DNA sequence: TGTGCCAGCAGTGAACAGATGGGCACCGGGGAGCTGTTTTTT.

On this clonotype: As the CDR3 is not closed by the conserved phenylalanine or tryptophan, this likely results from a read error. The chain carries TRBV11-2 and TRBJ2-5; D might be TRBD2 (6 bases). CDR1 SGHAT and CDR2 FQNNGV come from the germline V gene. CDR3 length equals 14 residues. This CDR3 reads CAGSRRDSQETQYL. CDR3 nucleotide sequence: TGTGCCGGCAGCCGGCGGGACTCACAAGAGACCCAGTACTTA.

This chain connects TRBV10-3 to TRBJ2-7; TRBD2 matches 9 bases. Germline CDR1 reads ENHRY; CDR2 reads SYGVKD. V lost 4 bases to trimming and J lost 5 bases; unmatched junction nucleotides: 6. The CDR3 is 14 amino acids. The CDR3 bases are TGTGCCATCAGTGCTAGCGGGACGTCCGACGAGCAGTACTTC. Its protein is CAISASGTSDEQYF.